This T cell receptor beta chain was recorded in a study of shared clonotypes between healthy human individuals (dated by TCRdb to 2019 to 2021). Regarding the study in general: The cohort included three men and two women between 18 and 49 years of age. For each donor, CD4 naive and CD4 memory were each run on three plates, CD8 naive on two plates, and CD8 memory on one plate. To estimate repertoire size and how much clonotype sharing occurs between individuals, the study deeply sequenced the blood TCR repertoires of five or six healthy adults. To increase sequencing depth and limit assay-specific biases, TCR repertoire library preparation and sequencing were carried out by different laboratories using diverse techniques. Each donor's leukapheresis produced roughly between roughly 0.94 and 9.5 billion PBMCs. Beyond this particular receptor, the publication reports: Clonotypes shared by all four sorted-subset donors showed higher generation probabilities than non-shared clonotypes. Based on pairwise subsampling, the degree of clonotype sharing among donors was expected to be affected by sequencing depth. Sampling was restricted to blood, and TCR repertoires in tissue are likely to differ from TCR repertoires in blood. Naive subsets generally had larger estimated clonotype richness than memory subsets did. Because the study included a small number of donors, the genetic and exposure-history diversity represented was limited. Incomplete sequencing was indicated by rarefaction of sorted-subset datasets, despite the large sequencing depth. Sharing across several donors was observed for 4.5% to 6.5% of naive CD4, 3.5% of naive CD8, 2.3% of memory CD4, and around 0.4% of memory CD8 clonotypes.

CD8 naive samples were CD45RO-negative cells positively selected for CCR7, giving a CD45RA+CCR7+ population that excluded TemRA cells. The donors were healthy, HIV-negative adults who had no recently reported acute infections or vaccinations. All donors were Caucasian adults living in Nashville, Tennessee, USA. Blood was obtained by leukapheresis, after which PBMCs were separated by Ficoll-Histopaque density gradient centrifugation and cryopreserved in liquid nitrogen vapor phase. Analytical flow cytometry was used to check the purity and quantity of each magnetically sorted T cell population. Each sorted fraction had its genomic DNA isolated and then quantified by UV absorbance on a Nanodrop 2000c. To note about this clone: Its antigen remains unidentified. No quality values exist for individual bases; no much larger clone is one base distant.

The germline V gene gives CDR1 as SGHRS and CDR2 as YFSETQ. The V end loses 6 bases and the J end loses 3 bases, and a stretch of 24 bases separates them. Including cysteine and phenylalanine, the CDR3 has 17 amino acids. The only DNA kept is the CDR3, 51 bases in frame from the first base. Using the deep immunoSEQ assay, multiplex PCR amplified TCR CDR3 regions from genomic DNA. For each cell subset, the extracted genomic DNA was distributed evenly across all wells of several immunoSEQ 96-well plates, and each plate served as one replicate. For sorted subsets, around 200 ng genomic DNA, equal to some 30,000 T cell genomes, was loaded into each replicate PCR. Purified libraries were quantified with a Qubit 3.0 fluorometer, sized on a Bioanalyzer 2100, and re-quantified with the KAPA Library Quantification kit. Every immunoSEQ 96-well plate was sequenced on a separate single-read 150-cycle Illumina NextSeq 550 flow cell. The paper's processing steps were these. Because only junctional sequences without quality scores were contained in the immunoSEQ output, filtering matching that applied to full-length reads could not be performed. Sequences were annotated with PyIR, a Python wrapper for IgBLAST v1.9, using IMGT germline references to assign V/J genes and CDR3. Reads with weak V/J assignments (E-value above 1e-6), missing CDR3, stop codons, out-of-frame junctions, or ambiguous translated residues were removed. V3J clonotypes were defined as sequences sharing the same inferred V gene, J gene, and CDR3 amino acid sequence. To compute the percentage overlap between repertoires, the number of shared unique clonotypes was divided by the size of the smaller repertoire. Richness of each repertoire was evaluated using RTK rarefaction, the Chao1 estimator, and Recon v2.1 estimates of unobserved clonotypes. For all TCRbeta clonotypes obtained by the gDNA method from a handful of donors, generation probabilities were computed with OLGA. What TCRdb holds here is the immuneACCESS table cut down to in-frame rearrangements. Part of the clones is not present; checked against another copy, under half of the missing clones reflect an unresolved V gene, and the others are unexplained. V, J and clone size are those of that table, while D and trimming were read from the DNA. This sample is represented by nearly 600,000 clones; about 95% of them were singletons. The ten biggest clones cover 0.11% of the sample.

The source of this sequence is a woman aged 30 to 39 in good health. Sequencing input: naive CD8+ T cells sorted from blood. The cell subset or site label of this sample denotes: CD45RA+CCR7+. The chain uses TRBV5-1 and TRBJ1-1; the D segment could be TRBD1, given 5 matching bases. The sequence in DNA is TGCGCCAGCACCCCCGGGGCTTTTGGATGGGCGGACACTGAAGCTTTCTTT. This encodes CASTPGAFGWADTEAFF.